This T cell receptor beta chain was sequenced during a study of blood T cell repertoires in COVID-19. Study at large: Samples came from the United States, Italy and Spain, spanning acute and convalescent COVID-19. Nucleic acid was either cDNA or gDNA, and it came from T cells, B-cell-depleted T cells, or PBMCs.

Original processing methods: It was from reference gene primer amplification that nucleated cell counts were estimated. The assay was immunoSEQ multiplex PCR, and TCRdb's table has in-frame clones only and misses some. D and trimming were read from the DNA, whereas the V and J calls and clone size are those reported in that table. The data hold about 280,000 clones, with 88% observed a single time. The germline V and J ends were trimmed by 6 bases and 9 bases, with 15 bases remaining between them. The CDR3 covers 13 residues. The chain links TRBV12-3 or TRBV12-4 to TRBJ2-1; tentatively, D is TRBD1 (8 bases). This receptor was identified in a man aged 18 to 30 with active or convalescent COVID-19. Sequenced material: peripheral blood. CDR3 nucleotides: TGTGCCAGCAGGCCTACAGGGGGGGCTGAGCAGTTCTTC. Translating it yields CASRPTGGAEQFF.